This T cell receptor (beta chain) was sequenced during a study of cytomegalovirus exposure and HLA in healthy donors. CDR1 is SGHRS, CDR2 YFSETQ, per germline. The CDR3 has 15 residues. Deletions cut 0 bases from V and 4 bases from J, with 14 bases between. The PCR used 60 Vbeta and 13 Jbeta primers. Profiled with immunoSEQ multiplex PCR; TCRdb holds only in-frame clones, not every one. The repertoire holds about 130,000 clones, 73% seen once, with 2% to 2.5% in the top ten. The chain recombines TRBV5-1 with TRBJ2-7, with a tentative D call TRBD2 (7 bases). The material sequenced was PBMCs. The receptor was isolated from a woman aged 40 to 50 in good health and CMV-seropositive. CDR3 DNA sequence: TGCGCCAGCAGCTTGGACATGGGGGGGCAATACGAGCAGTACTTC. Protein sequence: CASSLDMGGQYEQYF.